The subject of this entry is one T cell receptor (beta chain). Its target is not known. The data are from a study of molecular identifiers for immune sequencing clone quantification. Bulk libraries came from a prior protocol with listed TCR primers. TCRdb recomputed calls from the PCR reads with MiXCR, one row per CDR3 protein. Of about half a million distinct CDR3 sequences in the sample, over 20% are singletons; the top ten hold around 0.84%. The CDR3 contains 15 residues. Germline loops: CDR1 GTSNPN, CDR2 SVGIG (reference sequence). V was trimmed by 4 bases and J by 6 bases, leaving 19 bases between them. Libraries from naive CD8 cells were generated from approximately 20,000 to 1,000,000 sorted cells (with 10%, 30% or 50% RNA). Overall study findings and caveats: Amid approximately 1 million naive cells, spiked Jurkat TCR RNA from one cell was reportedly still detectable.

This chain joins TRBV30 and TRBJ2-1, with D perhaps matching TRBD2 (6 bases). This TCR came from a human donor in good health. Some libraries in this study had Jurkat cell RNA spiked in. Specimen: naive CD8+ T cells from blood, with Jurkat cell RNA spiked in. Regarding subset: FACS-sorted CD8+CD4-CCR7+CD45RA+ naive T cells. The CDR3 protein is CAWNPPRTKFNEQFF. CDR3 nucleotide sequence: TGTGCCTGGAATCCGCCAAGGACTAAGTTCAATGAGCAGTTCTTC.